This T cell receptor beta chain emerged from a study of cytomegalovirus exposure and HLA in healthy donors. Study-wide context: Early on, a data release was issued that held about 85 million unique TCRs from HLA-typed donors.

On this clone: As yet, its antigen is unknown.

PCR used 60 Vbeta primers and 13 Jbeta primers. Assay used: immunoSEQ multiplex PCR; TCRdb lists only in-frame clones, some missing. The sample holds roughly 77,000 clones, 67% seen once. Findings and limits, study-wide: Donors were assumed by presence/absence analyses to have roughly uniform sequencing depth.

The V and J ends lost 1 base and 1 base respectively, with 11 bases between them. The CDR3 spans 16 residues. The germline CDR1 and CDR2 sequences are SGHVS and FNYEAQ. Sequencing was carried out using PBMCs. The TCR originated in a woman aged 45-59 years in good health and CMV-seropositive. The V and J genes are TRBV7-6 and TRBJ2-4; no reliable D call. The CDR3 here is CASSLGGSGAKNIQYF. The CDR3, as DNA: TGTGCCAGCAGCTTAGGAGGTTCTGGGGCCAAAAACATTCAGTACTTC. Looking up the rest from reference TRBV7-6 and TRBJ2-4 gives the full variable domain: GAGVSQSPRYKVTKRGQDVALRCDPISGHVSLYWYRQALGQGPEFLTYFNYEAQQDKSGLPNDRFSAERPEGSISTLTIQRTEQRDSAMYRCASSLGGSGAKNIQYFGAGTRLSVL.